This is a list of T cell receptor beta chains from one sample in a study of blood T cell repertoires in COVID-19. Using immunoSEQ multiplex PCR, the repertoire was profiled, and TCRdb retains in-frame clones only, with some absent. Of about 64,000 clones listed, approximately 90% are singletons. Sequences were obtained from peripheral blood. The source is a man in his fifties or sixties with active COVID-19. The CDR3 runs from the conserved cysteine through the conserved F or W. The D gene is left open where the match is weak. Clone sizes are given selectively: once, few, many, or a class where the clone is expanded.

>TRBV18|TRBJ1-2|.|.
TGTGCCAGCTCACCAAGAGGAGGGGGGGATGGCTACACCTTC
CASSPRGGGDGYTF
>TRBV5-1|TRBJ2-3|.|TRBD2
TGCGCCAGCAGCTTGGGACTAGCGGGATCAGATACGCAGTATTTT
CASSLGLAGSDTQYF
>TRBV19|TRBJ2-1|.|.
TGTGCCAGTAGCCTTCCCGGGACTCTAAAAGGCGATGAGCAGTTCTTC
CASSLPGTLKGDEQFF
>TRBV4-1|TRBJ1-6|.|TRBD1
TGCGCCAGCAGCACGGACAGGGACCCGAGGACCCTCCACTTT
CASSTDRDPRTLHF
>TRBV5-1|TRBJ1-2|.|TRBD1
TGCGCCAGCAGCGTGCAGGGGGGCTATGGCTACACCTTC
CASSVQGGYGYTF
>TRBV4-2|TRBJ1-1|few|.
TGTGCCAGCAGCCAAGGAGACACCCAGAACACTGAAGCTTTCTTT
CASSQGDTQNTEAFF
>TRBV10-2|TRBJ1-1|.|.
TGCGCCAGCGCAACAGGGTTGAGTGAAGCTTTCTTT
CASATGLSEAFF
>TRBV27|TRBJ1-5|.|TRBD1
TGTGCCAGCAGTCAGGGACAGCCTCCGTGGCCCCAGCATTTT
CASSQGQPPWPQHF
>TRBV6-4|TRBJ2-1|.|.
TGTGCCAGCAGTGATCATACCCGTACAGGGCAGGATGAGCAGTTCTTC
CASSDHTRTGQDEQFF
>TRBV7-3|TRBJ2-2|.|.
TGTGCCAGCAGCTTAAACCCGGGGAACACCGGGGAGCTGTTTTTT
CASSLNPGNTGELFF
>TRBV10-2|TRBJ2-7|once|TRBD2
TGCGCCAGCAGTTTGGCTAGCGGGGGGTACGAGCAGTACTTC
CASSLASGGYEQYF
>TRBV6-4|TRBJ1-2|medium-sized|TRBD1
TGTGCCAGCAGTCGGGACAGGAACTATGGCTACACCTTC
CASSRDRNYGYTF
>TRBV7-9|TRBJ2-1|.|.
TGTGCCAGCAATGAGGGTAGCGACTACAATGAGCAGTTCTTC
CASNEGSDYNEQFF
>TRBV6-5|TRBJ1-2|.|TRBD1
TGTGCCAGCAGACCGACAGGGCAGGGCTATGGCTACACCTTC
CASRPTGQGYGYTF
>TRBV10-1|TRBJ2-2|.|.
TGCGCCAGCAGGCCGGGAGCCCAAAACACCGGGGAGCTGTTTTTT
CASRPGAQNTGELFF
>TRBV2|TRBJ2-6|once|.
TGTGCCAGCAGTGAAGAACTGTTCTCTGGGGCCAACGTCCTGACTTTC
CASSEELFSGANVLTF
>TRBV5-1|TRBJ1-6|.|.
TGCGCCAGCAGCTTGGGGGGGCGGAATTCACCCCTCCACTTT
CASSLGGRNSPLHF
>TRBV11-3|TRBJ2-5|.|TRBD1
TGTGCCAGCAGCAAACGGACAGGGGGCGATGAGACCCAGTACTTC
CASSKRTGGDETQYF
>TRBV6-5|TRBJ2-5|.|.
TGTGCCAGCAGGCGGACAGAGGGGACCCAGTACTTC
CASRRTEGTQYF
>TRBV2|TRBJ1-5|.|.
TGTGCCAGCAGTCTTAATTCCAGGGGAAGCGAGCCCCAGCATTTT
CASSLNSRGSEPQHF
>TRBV5-1|TRBJ2-5|.|.
TGCGCCAGCAGCTTGGGACCAACCCAGAGGGAGACCCAGTACTTC
CASSLGPTQRETQYF
>TRBV3-1/TRBV3-2|TRBJ2-1|.|TRBD2
TGTGCCAGCAGCCAAGATGGGAACGCGGGAGGGGGTAATGAGCAGTTCTTC
CASSQDGNAGGGNEQFF